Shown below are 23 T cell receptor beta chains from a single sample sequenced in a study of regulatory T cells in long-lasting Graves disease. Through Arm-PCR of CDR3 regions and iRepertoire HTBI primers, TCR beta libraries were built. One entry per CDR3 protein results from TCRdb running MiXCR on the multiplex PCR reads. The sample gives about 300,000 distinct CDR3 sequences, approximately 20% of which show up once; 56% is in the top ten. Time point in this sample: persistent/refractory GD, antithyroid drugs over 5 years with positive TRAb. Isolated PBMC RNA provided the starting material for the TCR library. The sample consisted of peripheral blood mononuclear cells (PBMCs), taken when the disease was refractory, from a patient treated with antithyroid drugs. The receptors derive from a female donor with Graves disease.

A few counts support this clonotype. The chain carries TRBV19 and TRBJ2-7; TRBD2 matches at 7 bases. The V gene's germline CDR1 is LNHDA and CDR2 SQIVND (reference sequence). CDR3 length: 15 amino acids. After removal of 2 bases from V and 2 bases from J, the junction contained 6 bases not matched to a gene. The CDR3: CASSIMAGATYEQYF. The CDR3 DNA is TGTGCCAGTAGTATAATGGCGGGAGCCACCTACGAGCAGTACTTC.

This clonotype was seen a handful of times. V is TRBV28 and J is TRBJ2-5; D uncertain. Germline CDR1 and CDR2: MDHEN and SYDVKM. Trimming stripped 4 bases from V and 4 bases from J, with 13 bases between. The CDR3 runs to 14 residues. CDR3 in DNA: TGTGCCAGCAGTTCCTTCCAGAGACCAGAGACCCAGTACTTC. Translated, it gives CASSSFQRPETQYF.

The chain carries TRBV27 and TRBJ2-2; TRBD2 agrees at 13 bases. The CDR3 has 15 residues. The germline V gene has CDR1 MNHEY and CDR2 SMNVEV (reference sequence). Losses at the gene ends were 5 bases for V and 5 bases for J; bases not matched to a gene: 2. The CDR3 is CASSTSGRATGELFF. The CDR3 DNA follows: TGTGCCAGCAGTACTAGCGGGAGGGCGACCGGGGAGCTGTTTTTT.

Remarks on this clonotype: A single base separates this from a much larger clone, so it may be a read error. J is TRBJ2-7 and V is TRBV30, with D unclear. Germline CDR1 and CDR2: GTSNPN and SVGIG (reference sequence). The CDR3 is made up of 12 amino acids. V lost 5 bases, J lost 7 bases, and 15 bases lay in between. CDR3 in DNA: TGTGCCTGGGAGGTTCGAGTTGAGGAGCAGTACTTC. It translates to CAWEVRVEEQYF. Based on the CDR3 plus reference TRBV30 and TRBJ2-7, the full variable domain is SQTIHQWPATLVQPVGSPLSLECTVEGTSNPNLYWYRQAAGRGLQLLFYSVGIGQISSEVPQNLSASRPQDRQFILSSKKLLLSDSGFYLCAWEVRVEEQYFGPGTRLTVT.

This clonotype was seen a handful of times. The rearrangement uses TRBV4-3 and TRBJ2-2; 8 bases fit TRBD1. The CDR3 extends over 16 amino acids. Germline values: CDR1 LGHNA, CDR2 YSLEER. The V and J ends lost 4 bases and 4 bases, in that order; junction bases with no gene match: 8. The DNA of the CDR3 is TGCGCCAGCAGCCGAACGTCGACAGGGGCCACCGGGGAGCTGTTTTTT. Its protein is CASSRTSTGATGELFF.

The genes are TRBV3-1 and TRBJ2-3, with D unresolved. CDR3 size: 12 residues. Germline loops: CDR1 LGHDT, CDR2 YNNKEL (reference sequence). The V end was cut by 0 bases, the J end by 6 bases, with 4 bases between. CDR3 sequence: CASSQEADTQYF. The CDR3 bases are TGTGCCAGCAGCCAAGAGGCGGATACGCAGTATTTT.

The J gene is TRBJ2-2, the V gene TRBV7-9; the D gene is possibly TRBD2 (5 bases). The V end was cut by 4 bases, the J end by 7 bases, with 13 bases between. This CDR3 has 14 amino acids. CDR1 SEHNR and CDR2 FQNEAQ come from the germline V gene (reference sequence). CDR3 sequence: CASSSLGRGGELFF. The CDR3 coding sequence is TGTGCCAGCAGCTCACTGGGGAGAGGCGGGGAGCTGTTTTTT.

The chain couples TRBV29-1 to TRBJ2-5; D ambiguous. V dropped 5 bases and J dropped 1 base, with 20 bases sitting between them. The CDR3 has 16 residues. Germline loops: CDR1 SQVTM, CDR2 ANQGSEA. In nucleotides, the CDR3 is TGCAGCGTTTCTTCGTCTTCTCCAGGTACCCAAGAGACCCAGTACTTC. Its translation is CSVSSSSPGTQETQYF.

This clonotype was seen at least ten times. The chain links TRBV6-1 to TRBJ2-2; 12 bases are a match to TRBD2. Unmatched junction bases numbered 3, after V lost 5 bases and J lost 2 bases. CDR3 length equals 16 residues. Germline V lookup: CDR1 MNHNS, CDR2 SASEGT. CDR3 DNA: TGTGCCAGCAGTCGGACTAGCGGGACTAACACCGGGGAGCTGTTTTTT. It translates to CASSRTSGTNTGELFF.

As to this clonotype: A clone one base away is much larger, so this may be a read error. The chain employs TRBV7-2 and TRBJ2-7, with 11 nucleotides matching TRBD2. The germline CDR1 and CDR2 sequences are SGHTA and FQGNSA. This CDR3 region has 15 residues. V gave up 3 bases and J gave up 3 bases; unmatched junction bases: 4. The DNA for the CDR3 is TGTGCCAGCAGCTTTACCGGGACTAGCGGCTACGAGCAGTACTTC. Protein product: CASSFTGTSGYEQYF.

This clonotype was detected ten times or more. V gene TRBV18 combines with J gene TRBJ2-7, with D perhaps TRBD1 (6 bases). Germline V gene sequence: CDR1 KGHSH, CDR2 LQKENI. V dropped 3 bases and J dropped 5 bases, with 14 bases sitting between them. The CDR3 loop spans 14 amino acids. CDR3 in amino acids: CASSPPGDLHEQYF. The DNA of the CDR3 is TGTGCCAGCTCACCCCCAGGGGACCTCCACGAGCAGTACTTC. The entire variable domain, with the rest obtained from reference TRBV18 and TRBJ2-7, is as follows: NAGVMQNPRHLVRRRGQEARLRCSPMKGHSHVYWYRQLPEEGLKFMVYLQKENIIDESGMPKERFSAEFPKEGPSILRIQQVVRGDSAAYFCASSPPGDLHEQYFGPGTRLTVT.

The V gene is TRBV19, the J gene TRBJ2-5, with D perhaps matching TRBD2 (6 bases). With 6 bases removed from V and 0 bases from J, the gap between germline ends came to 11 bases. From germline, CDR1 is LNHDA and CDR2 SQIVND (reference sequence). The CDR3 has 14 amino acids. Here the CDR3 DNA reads TGTGCCAGTAGGCGGGGAGCTGACCAAGAGACCCAGTACTTC. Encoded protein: CASRRGADQETQYF. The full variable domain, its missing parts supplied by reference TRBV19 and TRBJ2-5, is DGGITQSPKYLFRKEGQNVTLSCEQNLNHDAMYWYRQDPGQGLRLIYYSQIVNDFQKGDIAEGYSVSREKKESFPLTVTSAQKNPTAFYLCASRRGADQETQYFGPGTRLLVL.

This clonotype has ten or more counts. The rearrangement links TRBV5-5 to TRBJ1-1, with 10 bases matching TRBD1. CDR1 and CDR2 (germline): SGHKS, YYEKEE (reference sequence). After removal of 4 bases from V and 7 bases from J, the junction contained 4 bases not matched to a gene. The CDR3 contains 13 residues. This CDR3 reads CASSPGTGVEAFF. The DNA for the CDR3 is TGTGCCAGCAGCCCAGGGACAGGGGTTGAAGCTTTCTTT.

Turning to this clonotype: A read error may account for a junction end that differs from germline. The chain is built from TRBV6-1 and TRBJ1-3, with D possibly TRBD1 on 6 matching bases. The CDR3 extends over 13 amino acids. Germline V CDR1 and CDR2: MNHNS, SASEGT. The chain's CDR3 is CASVGGPGNTTYF. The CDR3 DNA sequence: TGTGCCAGCGTGGGGGGCCCGGGAAACACCACATATTTT.

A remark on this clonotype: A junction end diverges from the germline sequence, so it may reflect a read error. For the CDR3, the DNA is TGTGCCAGCAGTTTAGGAATGCGTAATCCACCCCTCCACTTT. Protein sequence: CASSLGMRNPPLHF. V usage is TRBV27 and J usage is TRBJ1-6; D remains ambiguous. Germline assignment: CDR1 MNHEY and CDR2 SMNVEV (reference sequence). This CDR3 region has 14 residues.

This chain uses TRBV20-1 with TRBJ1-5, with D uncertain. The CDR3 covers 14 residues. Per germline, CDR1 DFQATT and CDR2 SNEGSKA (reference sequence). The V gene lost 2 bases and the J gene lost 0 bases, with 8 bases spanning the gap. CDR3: CSARLPLSNQPQHF. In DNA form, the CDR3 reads TGCAGTGCTAGACTCCCGCTTAGCAATCAGCCCCAGCATTTT.

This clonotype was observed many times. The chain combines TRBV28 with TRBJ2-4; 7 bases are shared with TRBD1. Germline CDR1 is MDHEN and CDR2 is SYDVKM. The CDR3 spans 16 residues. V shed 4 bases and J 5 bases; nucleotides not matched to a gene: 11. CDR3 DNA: TGTGCCAGCAGTTCAAACAGGGGAATCGGGCAAAACATTCAGTACTTC. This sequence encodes CASSSNRGIGQNIQYF.

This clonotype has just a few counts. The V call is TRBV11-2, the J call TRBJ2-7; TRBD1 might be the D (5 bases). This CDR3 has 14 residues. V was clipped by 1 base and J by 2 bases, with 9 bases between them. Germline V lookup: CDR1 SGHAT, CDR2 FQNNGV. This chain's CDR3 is CASSLGYRTYEQYF. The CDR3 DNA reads TGTGCCAGCAGCTTAGGTTACAGGACCTACGAGCAGTACTTC. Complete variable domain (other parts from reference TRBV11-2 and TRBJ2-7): EAGVAQSPRYKIIEKRQSVAFWCNPISGHATLYWYQQILGQGPKLLIQFQNNGVVDDSQLPKDRFSAERLKGVDSTLKIQPAKLEDSAVYLCASSLGYRTYEQYFGPGTRLTVT.

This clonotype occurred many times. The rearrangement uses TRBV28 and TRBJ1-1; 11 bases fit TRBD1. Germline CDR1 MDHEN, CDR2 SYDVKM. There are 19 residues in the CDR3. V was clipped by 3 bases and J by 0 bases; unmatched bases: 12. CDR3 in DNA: TGTGCCAGCAGTTTCTTGAGGACAGGGGGCTACCTCATGAACACTGAAGCTTTCTTT. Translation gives CASSFLRTGGYLMNTEAFF.

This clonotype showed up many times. The CDR3 DNA reads TGTGCCAGCAGTTACTCGATCCAGGGAAGTACTCAAGGGGTCCAGTACTTC. It yields the protein CASSYSIQGSTQGVQYF. The V gene is TRBV6-5, the J gene TRBJ2-5; D might be TRBD1 (5 bases). V was trimmed by 0 bases and J by 10 bases, leaving 24 bases between them. This CDR3 has 17 residues. In germline, CDR1 is MNHEY, CDR2 SVGAGI.

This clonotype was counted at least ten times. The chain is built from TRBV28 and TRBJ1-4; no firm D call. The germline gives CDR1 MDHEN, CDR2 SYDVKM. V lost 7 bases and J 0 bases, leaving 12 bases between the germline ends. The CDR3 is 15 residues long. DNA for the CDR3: TGTGCCAGCACCCTTAGCGGAACAACTAATGAAAAACTGTTTTTT. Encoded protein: CASTLSGTTNEKLFF.

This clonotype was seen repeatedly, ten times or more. The CDR3 region is CAWSGGVVTQETQYF. The CDR3 coding sequence is TGTGCCTGGAGTGGGGGCGTCGTGACACAAGAGACCCAGTACTTC. V gene TRBV30 combines with J gene TRBJ2-5; TRBD1 might be the D (5 bases). Germline V gene data show CDR1 as GTSNPN and CDR2 as SVGIG (reference sequence). This CDR3 has 15 residues. Trimming cost V 1 base and J 2 bases, with 14 bases left between them.

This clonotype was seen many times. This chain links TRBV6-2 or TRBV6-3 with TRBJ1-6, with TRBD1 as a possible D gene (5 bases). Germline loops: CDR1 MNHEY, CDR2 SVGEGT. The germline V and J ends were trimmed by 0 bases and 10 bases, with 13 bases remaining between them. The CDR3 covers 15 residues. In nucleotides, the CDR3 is TGTGCCAGCAGTTACTCGGGGCCTCAGAGCTCACCCCTCCACTTT. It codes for CASSYSGPQSSPLHF.